This TCR beta chain emerged from a study of T cell responses to AZD1222 COVID-19 vaccine. Here immunoSEQ multiplex PCR was the method, and the copy in TCRdb shows in-frame clones only, minus some. The data show more than 150,000 clones, 85% to 95% seen once. Germline CDR1 and CDR2: MNHEY and SMNVEV (reference sequence). Losses at the gene ends were 1 base for V and 8 bases for J; bases not matched to a gene: 9. This CDR3 is built from 15 residues. Study observations and caveats: It should be noted that donors were predominantly white British and more often female, and clonal diversity was possibly underestimated. When two AZD1222 doses had been given, Spike-specific TCR breadth and depth rose. The study reported that nearly half of spike-specific TCRs target unmutated variant regions.

Concerning this clone: Its antigen is currently unknown.

The chain couples TRBV27 to TRBJ1-2, with TRBD1 matching over 8 bases. The sample consisted of peripheral blood, taken 28 days after the second AZD1222 dose. The source of this sequence is an adult who received the AZD1222 COVID-19 vaccine. This CDR3 reads CASSLWAGGAEGYTF. The CDR3 nucleotides are TGTGCCAGCAGTTTATGGGCAGGGGGCGCGGAAGGCTACACCTTC.